The TCR beta chain described here comes from a study of regulatory T cells in long-lasting Graves disease. The CDR3 is 15 residues long. V trimming: 5 bases; J trimming: 4 bases; junction bases outside the gene matches: 10. Germline loops: CDR1 SGHTA, CDR2 FQGNSA. Regarding time point: newly diagnosed GD, antithyroid drugs for less than 3 months. Following extraction of RNA from PBMCs, that RNA was used to make the TCR library. As a group, patients came from one endocrinology department in Xi'an, China. Arm-PCR of CDR3 regions and iRepertoire HTBI primers were used to build TCR beta libraries. In the authors' methods: Sample data revealed approximately 62 TRBV and 11 to 15 TRBJ segments. TCRdb re-derived calls from the multiplex PCR reads in MiXCR, one entry per CDR3 protein. The V and J calls come from TCRdb's annotation, not from the publication. The sample carries around 400,000 distinct CDR3 sequences, approximately 10% recorded once.

These data were likewise used in another study, on T cells in Graves' hyperthyroidism and ophthalmopathy. As reported in that work: Clinical symptoms, serum thyroxine and TRAb, thyroid ultrasound and orbital computed tomography were used for the diagnoses. A first-round RT-PCR of the TCR CDR3 used the HTBI primer set.

The rearrangement joins TRBV7-2 to TRBJ2-7; 8 bases are a match to TRBD2. The input for sequencing was peripheral blood mononuclear cells (PBMCs), taken at new diagnosis, from a patient treated with antithyroid drugs. This clonotype originated in a woman under 30 with Graves disease. The CDR3 protein is CASSNQREMGYEQYF. CDR3 DNA: TGTGCCAGCAGCAATCAGCGGGAGATGGGGTACGAGCAGTACTTC.